These 5 T cell receptor beta chains were sequenced from one sample in a study of early T cells in non-severe SARS-CoV-2 infection. TCRdb re-called the 5' RACE reads through MiXCR, storing one row per CDR3 protein. The sample has tens of thousands of distinct CDR3 sequences, 10% seen once; the top ten hold 6% to 8.5%. This specimen consisted of whole blood, obtained at baseline. The receptors were sampled from an adult who was a healthcare worker with PCR-confirmed SARS-CoV-2 infection or an uninfected control (not recorded which).

This clonotype was counted only a few times. The chain is built from TRBV12-2 and TRBJ2-6; TRBD1 is the table's D call and was not checked against the DNA. TRBV12-2 is labeled a pseudogene. This CDR3 contains 22 residues. The CDR3 bases are TGTGCAAGTCGCGGGGGACAGACTAGAATATCCGTGAAGAGATCTGGGGCCAACGTCCTGACTTTC. Its protein product is CASRGGQTRISVKRSGANVLTF.

The chain couples TRBV11-3 to TRBJ2-1, with 13 bases matching TRBD2. The CDR3 is made up of 19 amino acids. The trim removed 1 base at V and 0 bases at J, leaving 6 bases unmatched. Germline lookup yields CDR1 SGHNT and CDR2 YENEEA. CDR3 DNA sequence: TGTGCCAGCAGCTTAGCGGGCGGACTAGCGGGGGCCTCCTACAATGAGCAGTTCTTC. It encodes CASSLAGGLAGASYNEQFF.

This clonotype was counted many times. The V gene is TRBV11-2, the J gene TRBJ1-4; D call uncertain. The CDR3 length is 13 residues. The germline CDR1 and CDR2 sequences are SGHAT and FQNNGV. Trimming left V 1 base short and J 8 bases short, with 8 bases between. CDR3 residues: CASSLVLGEKLFF. Here the CDR3 DNA reads TGTGCCAGCAGCTTAGTCTTGGGCGAAAAACTGTTTTTT.

This chain links TRBV27 with TRBJ2-3; possible D gene TRBD1, 5 bases. The CDR3 length is 14 residues. V was cut by 2 bases and J by 0 bases, with 6 bases left in between. CDR1 and CDR2 from the germline V gene are MNHEY and SMNVEV (reference sequence). The CDR3: CASSLDRSTDTQYF. Written as DNA, the CDR3 is TGTGCCAGCAGTTTAGACAGAAGCACAGATACGCAGTATTTT.

This clonotype was recorded many times. The J gene is TRBJ2-2, the V gene TRBV6-2 or TRBV6-3; D is uncertain. Trimming pared 6 bases from V and 0 bases from J, leaving 11 bases between. The CDR3 covers 15 residues. CDR1 MNHEY and CDR2 SVGEGT come from the germline V gene. CDR3 protein: CASSGRPANTGELFF. Written as DNA, the CDR3 is TGTGCCAGCAGCGGACGGCCCGCGAACACCGGGGAGCTGTTTTTT.